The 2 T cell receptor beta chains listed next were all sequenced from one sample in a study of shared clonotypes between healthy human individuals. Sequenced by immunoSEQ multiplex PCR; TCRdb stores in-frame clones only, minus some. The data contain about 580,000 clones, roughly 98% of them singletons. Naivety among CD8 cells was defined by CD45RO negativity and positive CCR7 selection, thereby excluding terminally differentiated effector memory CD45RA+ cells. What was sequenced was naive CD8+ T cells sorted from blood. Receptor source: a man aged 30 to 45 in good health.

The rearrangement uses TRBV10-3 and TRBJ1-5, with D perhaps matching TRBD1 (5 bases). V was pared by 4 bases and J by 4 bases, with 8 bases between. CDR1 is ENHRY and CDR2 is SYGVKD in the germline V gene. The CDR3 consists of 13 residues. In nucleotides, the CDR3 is TGTGCCATCAGTGTGGACACTAATCAGCCCCAGCATTTT. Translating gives CAISVDTNQPQHF.

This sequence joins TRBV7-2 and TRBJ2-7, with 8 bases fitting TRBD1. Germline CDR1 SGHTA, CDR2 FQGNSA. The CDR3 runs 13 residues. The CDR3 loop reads CAISPGGAYEQYF. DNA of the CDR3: TGTGCAATAAGCCCAGGGGGCGCGTACGAGCAGTACTTC.